This TCR beta chain appears in the sequencing data of a study of shared clonotypes between healthy human individuals. Study-level findings and limits: Clonotype sharing among donors was thought likely to change with sequencing depth. Among a few donors, around 5% of naive CD4 clonotypes were found in common.

CD45RA+ naive and CD45RA-negative memory subsets were separated from CD4+ cells. About this clone: Its antigen is not identified.

Assay: immunoSEQ multiplex PCR; the TCRdb copy retains only in-frame clones and omits some. The sample comprises 2 million to 2.5 million clones, around 92% of which are singletons, and around 0.4% rests with the top ten. CDR1 is SEHNR, CDR2 FQNEAQ, per germline (reference sequence). V was trimmed by 5 bases and J by 3 bases, leaving 8 bases between them. This CDR3 has 12 residues. The receptor was derived from a man aged 18-30 years in good health. Some clones in this sample may be carry-over from other donors' samples. Sequencing was carried out using naive CD4+ T cells from PBMCs. Subset indicated: CD45RA+ positively selected. The J gene is TRBJ2-7, the V gene TRBV7-9; perhaps TRBD1 as D (5 bases). The CDR3 nucleotides are TGTGCCAGCAGCCGACAGTTCTACGAGCAGTACTTC. This encodes CASSRQFYEQYF.